These 2 T cell receptor beta chains share one sample of origin, sequenced in a study of vaccination effects on CD4 cells after COVID-19. No cognate antigen is known for these TCRs. Sequencing was preceded by expansion of antigen-specific CD4+ T cells with viral peptide pools in the ViraFEST assay. Culture lasted 10 days before CD4+ T cell isolation. The cohort was immunized with two doses of either the BNT162b2 or mRNA-1273 vaccine. Sequenced by immunoSEQ multiplex PCR; TCRdb stores in-frame clones only, minus some. The sample yields fewer than 35,000 clones, roughly four fifths seen once. This specimen consisted of CD4+ T cells from PBMCs cultured with HCoV-229E spike peptides, obtained after COVID-19 vaccination. All receptors derive from a human donor who received a COVID-19 vaccine.

This clone was seen a handful of times. This sequence joins TRBV6-5 and TRBJ2-7; the D is unclear. The germline V gene has CDR1 MNHEY and CDR2 SVGAGI. The ends were cut back, 11 bases at V and 4 bases at J, with 21 bases in the middle. The CDR3 spans 14 residues. The CDR3 coding sequence is TGTGCCTCTCGGACCCACTCAAGTCCTTACGAGCAGTACTTC. Translated, it gives CASRTHSSPYEQYF.

This clone was observed a few times. The chain uses TRBV5-6 and TRBJ2-5, with D unclear. Trimming removed 2 bases at V and 7 bases at J, with 6 bases between. The CDR3 runs to 11 residues. The V gene's germline CDR1 is SGHDT and CDR2 YYEEEE. The CDR3 region is CASSFLGTQYF. The CDR3 bases are TGTGCCAGCAGCTTTTTGGGGACCCAGTACTTC.